The entry below gives a single TCR beta chain sequence along with its context. The antigen it binds to is not known. No base quality information exists; no much larger clone differs at one position. The sample belongs to a study of shared clonotypes between healthy human individuals (dated by TCRdb to the early 2020s). About the full investigation: A couple of women and a few men aged 18 to 49 years were included in the cohort. Each donor's leukapheresis produced roughly between roughly 0.85 and 9.5 billion PBMCs. To increase sequencing depth and limit assay-specific biases, TCR repertoire library preparation and sequencing were carried out by different laboratories using diverse techniques. The study deeply sequenced blood TCR repertoires of several healthy adults to estimate repertoire size and the extent of clonotype sharing between individuals. Per donor, three plates each were used for CD4 naive and CD4 memory, two for CD8 naive, and one for CD8 memory.

TCR CDR3 regions were amplified from genomic DNA by multiplex PCR using the deep immunoSEQ assay. For each cell subset, the extracted genomic DNA was distributed evenly across all wells of several immunoSEQ 96-well plates, and each plate served as one replicate. For sorted subsets, roughly 0.2 ug genomic DNA, equal to approximately 30,000 T cell genomes, was loaded into each replicate PCR. The purified libraries were quantified using a Qubit 3.0 fluorometer, sized with a Bioanalyzer 2100, and then quantified again using the KAPA Library Quantification kit. A separate single-read 150-cycle Illumina NextSeq 550 flow cell was used to sequence each immunoSEQ 96-well plate. The paper's processing steps were these. Because the immunoSEQ output included only junctional sequences and no quality scores, the filtering could not be the same as the filtering used for full-length reads. To assign V/J genes and CDR3, sequences were annotated using PyIR, a Python wrapper for IgBLAST v1.9, with IMGT germline references. Reads with weak V/J assignments (E-value above 1e-6), missing CDR3, stop codons, out-of-frame junctions, or ambiguous translated residues were removed. V3J clonotypes were defined as sequences sharing the same inferred V gene, J gene, and CDR3 amino acid sequence. To compute the percentage overlap between repertoires, the number of shared unique clonotypes was divided by the size of the smaller repertoire. RTK rarefaction, the Chao1 estimator, and Recon v2.1 estimates of unobserved clonotypes were used to assess repertoire richness. Generation probabilities for all TCRbeta clonotypes obtained by the gDNA method from a handful of donors were computed using OLGA. TCRdb limited this immuneACCESS table to in-frame rearrangements with V and J called. A share of clones is missing; checked studies link under half to unresolved V genes, and the rest is unexplained. V and J calls and clone size are those listed in that table; D and trimming were worked out from the DNA. The sample table holds about 2.1 million clones, of which approximately 92% were seen once. In total, the top ten clones hold over 1.5% of the sample.

CD8 naive samples consisted of CD45RO-negative cells that were positively selected for CCR7, yielding a CD45RA+CCR7+ population without TemRA cells. Donors were healthy HIV-negative adults with no recently reported acute infections or vaccinations. Every donor was a Caucasian adult living in Nashville, Tennessee, USA. Blood was collected by leukapheresis, and PBMCs were isolated by Ficoll-Histopaque density gradient centrifugation and then cryopreserved in liquid nitrogen vapor phase. Analytical flow cytometry was used to check the purity and quantity of every magnetically sorted T cell population. From each sorted fraction, genomic DNA was isolated and quantified by UV absorbance on a Nanodrop 2000c. Results the study describes overall, beyond this receptor: Clonotypes shared by all four sorted-subset donors showed higher generation probabilities than non-shared clonotypes. Pairwise subsampling indicated that sequencing depth was expected to affect the degree of clonotype sharing among donors. Sampling was restricted to blood, and TCR repertoires in tissue are likely to differ from TCR repertoires in blood. Even with the large sequencing depth, rarefaction of the sorted-subset datasets indicated that sequencing was incomplete. Naive subsets generally had larger estimated clonotype richness than memory subsets. Because the study included only a small number of donors, the genetic and exposure-history diversity represented was limited. About 4.5% of naive CD4, 3.5% of naive CD8, approximately 2.2% of memory CD4, and 0.4% of memory CD8 clonotypes were shared across several donors.

The TCR comes from a man younger than 35 in good health. Some clones in this sample may be carry-over from other donors' samples. Input material: naive CD8+ T cells from PBMCs. The cell subset or site label for this specimen denotes: CD45RA+CCR7+.

The bases are TGCGCCAGCATTGTCCTAGCGGGAGGGTCTACTCGCACAGATACGCAGTATTTT. Translated, this gives CASIVLAGGSTRTDTQYF. The V gene is TRBV23-1 and the J gene is TRBJ2-3; 12 bases in between match TRBD2. TRBV23-1 is classed as an ORF, of uncertain function. At the junction V is shortened by 7 bases and J by 1 base; bases outside the gene matches: 12. Including the terminal cysteine and phenylalanine, the CDR3 comprises 18 residues. The sequence is cut down to CDR3 DNA, 54 bases in frame from base 1.